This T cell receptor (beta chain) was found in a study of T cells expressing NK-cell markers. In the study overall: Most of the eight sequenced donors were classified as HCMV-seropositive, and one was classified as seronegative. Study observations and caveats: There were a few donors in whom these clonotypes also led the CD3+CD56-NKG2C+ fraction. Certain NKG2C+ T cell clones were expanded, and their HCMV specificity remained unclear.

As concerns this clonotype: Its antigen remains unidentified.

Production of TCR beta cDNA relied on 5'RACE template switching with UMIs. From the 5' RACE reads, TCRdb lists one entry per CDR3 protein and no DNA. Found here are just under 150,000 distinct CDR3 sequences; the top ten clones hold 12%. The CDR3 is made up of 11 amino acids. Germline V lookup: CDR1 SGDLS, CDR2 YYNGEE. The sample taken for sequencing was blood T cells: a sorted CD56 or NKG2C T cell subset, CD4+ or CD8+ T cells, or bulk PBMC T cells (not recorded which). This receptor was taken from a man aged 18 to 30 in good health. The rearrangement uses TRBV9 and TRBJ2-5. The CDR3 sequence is CASSSSGTQYF.